These T cell receptor beta chains were read from a single sample in a study of cytomegalovirus exposure and HLA in healthy donors. Sequenced by immunoSEQ multiplex PCR; TCRdb stores in-frame clones only, minus some. The data hold roughly 330,000 clones, with roughly 90% observed a single time. Sequenced sample: PBMCs. The receptors shown here come from a woman in her twenties or thirties in good health and CMV-seropositive. The CDR3 runs from the conserved cysteine through the conserved F or W. Each record gives: clone size, D gene, V gene, J gene, CDR3 protein, CDR3 DNA. A D gene is named only where the DNA matches it firmly. Part of the rows lack a size; the others show once, few, many or a class for expanded clones.

abundance: NA
d_gene: NA
v_gene: TRBV5-1
j_gene: TRBJ1-4
CDR3aa: CASSLTTPGKDEKLFF
CDR3nt: TGCGCCAGCAGCTTAACCACCCCAGGGAAAGATGAAAAACTGTTTTTT

abundance: once
d_gene: NA
v_gene: TRBV27
j_gene: TRBJ2-5
CDR3aa: CASSPGSETQYF
CDR3nt: TGTGCCAGCAGTCCGGGCTCGGAGACCCAGTACTTC

abundance: NA
d_gene: NA
v_gene: TRBV2
j_gene: TRBJ2-1
CDR3aa: CASRDGTEIYNEQFF
CDR3nt: TGTGCCAGCAGGGATGGGACGGAGATCTACAATGAGCAGTTCTTC

abundance: NA
d_gene: NA
v_gene: TRBV7-9
j_gene: TRBJ1-5
CDR3aa: CASSLAGQPQHF
CDR3nt: TGTGCCAGCAGCTTAGCGGGTCAGCCCCAGCATTTT

abundance: NA
d_gene: TRBD1
v_gene: TRBV2
j_gene: TRBJ1-5
CDR3aa: CASKGDSEGQPQHF
CDR3nt: TGTGCCAGCAAGGGGGACAGCGAGGGTCAGCCCCAGCATTTT

abundance: once
d_gene: NA
v_gene: TRBV9
j_gene: TRBJ1-1
CDR3aa: CASSVTGQNTEAFF
CDR3nt: TGTGCCAGCAGCGTTACAGGGCAGAACACTGAAGCTTTCTTT

abundance: NA
d_gene: TRBD1
v_gene: TRBV29-1
j_gene: TRBJ2-1
CDR3aa: CSAYRGTAYNEQFF
CDR3nt: TGCAGCGCTTACAGGGGAACAGCGTACAATGAGCAGTTCTTC

abundance: few
d_gene: NA
v_gene: TRBV14
j_gene: TRBJ1-2
CDR3aa: CASSRGTNYGYTF
CDR3nt: TGTGCCAGCTCGAGAGGAACTAACTATGGCTACACCTTC

abundance: NA
d_gene: NA
v_gene: TRBV28
j_gene: TRBJ2-3
CDR3aa: CASTSSIADTQYF
CDR3nt: TGTGCCAGCACCTCCTCAATCGCAGATACGCAGTATTTT

abundance: NA
d_gene: NA
v_gene: TRBV7-9
j_gene: TRBJ2-7
CDR3aa: CASSFPGREQYF
CDR3nt: TGTGCCAGCAGCTTTCCGGGGCGTGAGCAGTACTTC

abundance: once
d_gene: NA
v_gene: TRBV11-2
j_gene: TRBJ2-7
CDR3aa: CASSYTALGEQYF
CDR3nt: TGTGCCAGCAGCTACACGGCCCTAGGGGAGCAGTACTTC

abundance: NA
d_gene: NA
v_gene: TRBV29-1
j_gene: TRBJ2-5
CDR3aa: CSANQETQYF
CDR3nt: TGCAGCGCCAACCAAGAGACCCAGTACTTC

abundance: once
d_gene: NA
v_gene: TRBV11-3
j_gene: TRBJ2-7
CDR3aa: CASSKGHSYEQYF
CDR3nt: TGTGCCAGCAGCAAGGGTCACTCCTACGAGCAGTACTTC

abundance: NA
d_gene: NA
v_gene: TRBV4-2
j_gene: TRBJ1-3
CDR3aa: CASSQGRAGAGNTIYF
CDR3nt: TGTGCCAGCAGCCAAGGCCGGGCAGGGGCTGGAAACACCATATATTTT

abundance: NA
d_gene: NA
v_gene: TRBV28
j_gene: TRBJ1-6
CDR3aa: CASSLTGSSSPLHF
CDR3nt: TGTGCCAGCAGTTTAACAGGGTCAAGTTCACCCCTCCACTTT

abundance: NA
d_gene: NA
v_gene: TRBV28
j_gene: TRBJ1-2
CDR3aa: CASSLWKGDYGYTF
CDR3nt: TGTGCCAGCAGTTTATGGAAGGGAGACTATGGCTACACCTTC

abundance: NA
d_gene: NA
v_gene: TRBV11-3
j_gene: TRBJ2-2
CDR3aa: CASSQTLWGPGELFF
CDR3nt: TGTGCCAGCAGCCAAACCCTCTGGGGCCCCGGGGAGCTGTTTTTT

abundance: NA
d_gene: TRBD2
v_gene: TRBV5-1
j_gene: TRBJ2-1
CDR3aa: CASSSARLAGGHNEQFF
CDR3nt: TGCGCCAGCAGCTCCGCGAGACTAGCGGGGGGCCACAATGAGCAGTTCTTC

abundance: NA
d_gene: TRBD2
v_gene: TRBV5-1
j_gene: TRBJ2-1
CDR3aa: CASSSSGGANEQFF
CDR3nt: TGCGCCAGCAGCTCTAGCGGGGGGGCCAATGAGCAGTTCTTC

abundance: once
d_gene: TRBD2
v_gene: TRBV11-2
j_gene: TRBJ2-1
CDR3aa: CASSVSGGLRNEQFF
CDR3nt: TGTGCCAGCAGCGTTAGCGGGGGCCTCAGAAATGAGCAGTTCTTC

abundance: NA
d_gene: NA
v_gene: TRBV11-2
j_gene: TRBJ1-5
CDR3aa: CASSLDRGSTGLRVNQPQHF
CDR3nt: TGTGCCAGCAGCTTAGATAGAGGCTCCACCGGCCTTCGGGTCAATCAGCCCCAGCATTTT

abundance: NA
d_gene: NA
v_gene: TRBV2
j_gene: TRBJ1-5
CDR3aa: CASSEVSNQPQHF
CDR3nt: TGTGCCAGCAGTGAAGTGAGCAATCAGCCCCAGCATTTT

abundance: NA
d_gene: NA
v_gene: TRBV27
j_gene: TRBJ1-2
CDR3aa: CASSLQVNYGYTF
CDR3nt: TGTGCCAGCAGCCTACAGGTCAACTATGGCTACACCTTC

abundance: NA
d_gene: TRBD2
v_gene: TRBV5-1
j_gene: TRBJ2-3
CDR3aa: CASSSGGGGFKDTQYF
CDR3nt: TGCGCCAGCAGCTCGGGGGGAGGCGGGTTTAAGGATACGCAGTATTTT

abundance: NA
d_gene: NA
v_gene: TRBV6-5
j_gene: TRBJ2-7
CDR3aa: CASSKQGGSYEQYF
CDR3nt: TGTGCCAGCAGTAAACAGGGGGGGTCCTACGAGCAGTACTTC

abundance: NA
d_gene: NA
v_gene: TRBV29-1
j_gene: TRBJ2-2
CDR3aa: CSAEGQGGTGELFF
CDR3nt: TGCAGCGCCGAGGGCCAGGGAGGCACCGGGGAGCTGTTTTTT

abundance: NA
d_gene: NA
v_gene: TRBV30
j_gene: TRBJ1-1
CDR3aa: CAWSVGWAEAFF
CDR3nt: TGTGCCTGGAGTGTTGGTTGGGCTGAAGCTTTCTTT

abundance: NA
d_gene: TRBD2
v_gene: TRBV5-4
j_gene: TRBJ2-1
CDR3aa: CASSLDLAGGPWDEQFF
CDR3nt: TGTGCCAGCAGCTTGGATCTAGCGGGAGGGCCTTGGGATGAGCAGTTCTTC

abundance: NA
d_gene: TRBD1
v_gene: TRBV27
j_gene: TRBJ1-1
CDR3aa: CAERDRLKSEAFF
CDR3nt: TGTGCCGAGCGGGACAGACTTAAGAGTGAAGCTTTCTTT

abundance: NA
d_gene: NA
v_gene: TRBV5-6
j_gene: TRBJ1-2
CDR3aa: CASTRRRQSGYTF
CDR3nt: TGTGCCAGCACGCGGCGACGCCAGAGCGGCTACACCTTC

abundance: NA
d_gene: TRBD1
v_gene: TRBV19
j_gene: TRBJ1-2
CDR3aa: CATRTGGVGYTF
CDR3nt: TGTGCCACCCGGACAGGGGGCGTTGGCTACACCTTC

abundance: NA
d_gene: TRBD1
v_gene: TRBV29-1
j_gene: TRBJ2-1
CDR3aa: CSAQGTGAWRNEQFF
CDR3nt: TGCAGCGCCCAGGGGACAGGGGCATGGCGCAATGAGCAGTTCTTC

abundance: NA
d_gene: TRBD2
v_gene: TRBV6-4
j_gene: TRBJ2-7
CDR3aa: CASTRTSVSEQYF
CDR3nt: TGTGCCAGCACTAGGACTAGCGTTAGCGAGCAGTACTTC

abundance: NA
d_gene: TRBD1
v_gene: TRBV19
j_gene: TRBJ1-2
CDR3aa: CASSVSGQGARGYTF
CDR3nt: TGTGCCAGTAGTGTAAGCGGACAGGGGGCGCGAGGCTACACCTTC

abundance: NA
d_gene: TRBD2
v_gene: TRBV6-5
j_gene: TRBJ2-5
CDR3aa: CASSYRLAGEETQYF
CDR3nt: TGTGCCAGCAGTTACCGACTAGCGGGGGAAGAGACCCAGTACTTC

abundance: NA
d_gene: NA
v_gene: TRBV29-1
j_gene: TRBJ2-1
CDR3aa: CSSHRGSGYNEQFF
CDR3nt: TGCAGCTCCCACCGGGGATCGGGCTACAATGAGCAGTTCTTC

abundance: NA
d_gene: NA
v_gene: TRBV27
j_gene: TRBJ1-1
CDR3aa: CASKNRLNTEAFF
CDR3nt: TGTGCCAGCAAGAACAGGCTGAACACTGAAGCTTTCTTT

abundance: NA
d_gene: NA
v_gene: TRBV27
j_gene: TRBJ2-4
CDR3aa: CASSFGAKNIQYF
CDR3nt: TGTGCCAGCAGTTTCGGGGCGAAAAACATTCAGTACTTC

abundance: NA
d_gene: TRBD1
v_gene: TRBV6-5
j_gene: TRBJ2-7
CDR3aa: CASSPGQGKAYEQYF
CDR3nt: TGTGCCAGCAGTCCGGGACAGGGGAAGGCCTACGAGCAGTACTTC

abundance: NA
d_gene: NA
v_gene: TRBV28
j_gene: TRBJ2-1
CDR3aa: CASSDLAGSYNEQFF
CDR3nt: TGTGCCAGCAGTGACTTGGCGGGCTCCTACAATGAGCAGTTCTTC

abundance: NA
d_gene: TRBD2
v_gene: TRBV5-6
j_gene: TRBJ2-3
CDR3aa: CASSLDKTSGGPVDTQYF
CDR3nt: TGTGCCAGCAGCTTGGACAAGACTAGCGGGGGTCCCGTAGATACGCAGTATTTT

abundance: NA
d_gene: TRBD2
v_gene: TRBV10-3
j_gene: TRBJ2-1
CDR3aa: CAISEPSGMSNNEQFF
CDR3nt: TGTGCCATCAGTGAACCCAGCGGGATGAGTAACAATGAGCAGTTCTTC

abundance: NA
d_gene: NA
v_gene: TRBV27
j_gene: TRBJ2-1
CDR3aa: CASSFPGTPPYNEQFF
CDR3nt: TGTGCCAGCAGTTTCCCCGGGACTCCTCCATACAATGAGCAGTTCTTC

abundance: NA
d_gene: TRBD2
v_gene: TRBV11-2
j_gene: TRBJ2-5
CDR3aa: CASSLSTSGGAFGLETQYF
CDR3nt: TGTGCCAGCAGCTTATCTACTAGCGGGGGGGCCTTCGGCTTGGAGACCCAGTACTTC

abundance: NA
d_gene: TRBD1
v_gene: TRBV30
j_gene: TRBJ2-3
CDR3aa: CAWSSGTGLTDTQYF
CDR3nt: TGTGCCTGGAGTTCCGGGACAGGGTTGACAGATACGCAGTATTTT

abundance: NA
d_gene: TRBD1
v_gene: TRBV11-2
j_gene: TRBJ2-1
CDR3aa: CASSQIRTGPYNEQFF
CDR3nt: TGTGCCAGCAGCCAAATTCGGACAGGACCCTACAATGAGCAGTTCTTC

abundance: NA
d_gene: NA
v_gene: TRBV5-8
j_gene: TRBJ2-1
CDR3aa: CASSLVLYNEQFF
CDR3nt: TGTGCCAGCAGCTTGGTTTTATACAATGAGCAGTTCTTC

abundance: NA
d_gene: TRBD2
v_gene: TRBV27
j_gene: TRBJ2-5
CDR3aa: CASSFHDSGGGKKTQYF
CDR3nt: TGTGCCAGCAGTTTTCACGATAGCGGGGGGGGGAAGAAGACCCAGTACTTC

abundance: NA
d_gene: NA
v_gene: TRBV19
j_gene: TRBJ2-7
CDR3aa: CASSIPPYEQYF
CDR3nt: TGTGCCAGTAGTATCCCCCCCTACGAGCAGTACTTC

abundance: NA
d_gene: NA
v_gene: TRBV6-6
j_gene: TRBJ1-2
CDR3aa: CASSPKAGLSGYTF
CDR3nt: TGTGCCAGCAGTCCCAAAGCAGGGTTGTCTGGCTACACCTTC

abundance: NA
d_gene: TRBD2
v_gene: TRBV27
j_gene: TRBJ2-7
CDR3aa: CASSFSGSIGEQYF
CDR3nt: TGTGCCAGCAGTTTTAGCGGGAGTATCGGCGAGCAGTACTTC

abundance: few
d_gene: NA
v_gene: TRBV27
j_gene: TRBJ1-2
CDR3aa: CASSLRAGYGYTF
CDR3nt: TGTGCCAGCAGTTTAAGGGCGGGCTATGGCTACACCTTC

abundance: NA
d_gene: TRBD2
v_gene: TRBV28
j_gene: TRBJ2-7
CDR3aa: CASSPLLAGATRYEQYF
CDR3nt: TGTGCCAGCAGTCCCCTACTAGCGGGGGCGACCCGCTACGAGCAGTACTTC

abundance: NA
d_gene: NA
v_gene: TRBV5-1
j_gene: TRBJ1-1
CDR3aa: CASTGSRQPLEAFF
CDR3nt: TGCGCCAGCACGGGGTCTAGGCAGCCCCTTGAAGCTTTCTTT

abundance: NA
d_gene: NA
v_gene: TRBV11-1
j_gene: TRBJ2-7
CDR3aa: CASSLAAGPLTDEQYF
CDR3nt: TGTGCCAGCAGCTTAGCTGCGGGGCCCCTTACCGACGAGCAGTACTTC

abundance: NA
d_gene: TRBD2
v_gene: TRBV30
j_gene: TRBJ2-7
CDR3aa: CAWMHETSGFGEQYF
CDR3nt: TGTGCCTGGATGCACGAGACTAGCGGGTTCGGAGAGCAGTACTTC